The source of this T cell receptor (beta chain) is a study of synovial regulatory T cells in juvenile arthritis. Findings and caveats of the study: iaTreg cells shared more CDR3 sequences with synovial Tregs than other blood Tregs did.

On this clone itself: What it recognizes is unknown.

Patients were aged median about 10 years with disease lasting median 7 years. TCRdb's table, derived via immunoSEQ multiplex PCR, lists solely in-frame clones and lacks some. Its clone listing holds about 10,000 clones. This clonotype originated in a donor younger than 35 with juvenile idiopathic arthritis. The source material was Treg cells from blood. Subset in this sample: remaining (HLA-DR-negative) circulating blood Treg cells.

The CDR3 spells CASSLAGGSYEQYF. The gene calls are TRBV5-4 and TRBJ2-7; TCRdb's D call, TRBD2, is unchecked because there is no DNA. CDR3 length equals 14 residues. DNA for this receptor is not on file. The germline CDR1 and CDR2 sequences are SGHNT and YYREEE (reference sequence).